The entry below describes one T cell receptor beta chain. Its specificity is not known. These data originate in a study of cytomegalovirus exposure and HLA in healthy donors. Study-wide results and limits: Available immune exposure information was restricted to CMV serostatus only.

Use of 60 Vbeta and 13 Jbeta primers characterized the PCR. In the source study's methods: There were around 80 million unique TCR beta chains by a later count, and 10 million to 12 million of them were shared. The table came from immunoSEQ multiplex PCR; TCRdb's copy has only in-frame clones and leaves some out. V, J and clone size are those of that table, while D and trimming were read from the DNA. The data hold over 130,000 clones, with about 60% observed a single time. V lost 5 bases and J lost 0; bases outside the gene matches: 4. The CDR3 extends over 16 amino acids. Germline V gene sequence: CDR1 SEHNR, CDR2 FQNEAQ (reference sequence).

Sample: PBMCs. This chain links TRBV7-9 with TRBJ2-3, with 11 bases identical to TRBD2. The clonotype comes from a woman aged 60-75 years in good health and CMV-seropositive. The CDR3 DNA is TGTGCCAGCAGCCCTGGACTAGCGGGCAGCACAGATACGCAGTATTTT. Translating gives CASSPGLAGSTDTQYF.